These 18 T cell receptor beta chains were sequenced from one sample in a study of blood T cell repertoires in COVID-19. Sequencing used immunoSEQ multiplex PCR; TCRdb keeps in-frame clones, though not all of them. The data hold 250,000 to 300,000 clones, with 80% to 90% observed a single time. The sequenced sample was peripheral blood. The receptors were sampled from a woman aged 70 to 79 with acute or convalescent COVID-19.

The rearrangement joins TRBV4-1 to TRBJ2-3, with 8 nucleotides matching TRBD1. CDR3 size: 15 residues. Trimming removed 1 base from V and 4 bases from J; junction bases left unmatched: 4. Germline CDR1 is MGHRA and CDR2 is YSYEKL. The CDR3 nucleotides read TGCGCCAGCAGCCAAGGCAGGGGGCCGGCAGATACGCAGTATTTT. It translates to CASSQGRGPADTQYF.

The chain combines TRBV7-6 with TRBJ2-3, with D possibly being TRBD2 (7 bases). V shed 4 bases and J shed 7 bases, with 27 bases lying between them. Germline assignment: CDR1 SGHVS and CDR2 FNYEAQ. The CDR3 has 18 amino acids. DNA of the CDR3: TGTGCCAGCAGCTCCCGTAGCTTGCGGGGGCCAAGTTACAATACGCAGTATTTT. Translating it yields CASSSRSLRGPSYNTQYF. The full variable domain, with the rest looked up from reference TRBV7-6 and TRBJ2-3, is GAGVSQSPRYKVTKRGQDVALRCDPISGHVSLYWYRQALGQGPEFLTYFNYEAQQDKSGLPNDRFSAERPEGSISTLTIQRTEQRDSAMYRCASSSRSLRGPSYNTQYFGPGTRLTVL.

J is TRBJ2-1 and V is TRBV6-5, with 9 positions matching TRBD2. The junction had 9 bases not matched to a gene; V was cut back by 5 bases and J by 7 bases. The germline CDR1 and CDR2 sequences are MNHEY and SVGAGI. The CDR3 runs 15 residues. The CDR3 region is CASSPPAGGPNEQFF. In DNA, the CDR3 is TGTGCCAGCAGTCCCCCGGCGGGGGGGCCAAATGAGCAGTTCTTC.

This clone was seen a handful of times. Other DNA variants within this sample encode the same CDR3. The rearrangement uses TRBV18 and TRBJ1-5; D gene uncertain. The CDR3 consists of 14 residues. Germline CDR1 and CDR2: KGHSH and LQKENI. Between the trimmed V and J ends, which lost 6 bases and 2 bases, there was a span of 11 bases. DNA of the CDR3: TGTGCCAGCTCTCCCGGTGAGGGCAATCAGCCCCAGCATTTT. This gives the protein CASSPGEGNQPQHF. The full variable domain, completed using reference TRBV18 and TRBJ1-5, is NAGVMQNPRHLVRRRGQEARLRCSPMKGHSHVYWYRQLPEEGLKFMVYLQKENIIDESGMPKERFSAEFPKEGPSILRIQQVVRGDSAAYFCASSPGEGNQPQHFGDGTRLSIL.

The genes are TRBV5-1 and TRBJ2-7; tentative D call: TRBD1 (5 bases). The germline gives CDR1 SGHRS, CDR2 YFSETQ. Trimming removed 10 bases from V and 2 bases from J, with 13 bases in between. This CDR3 spans 12 amino acids. CDR3 protein: CAGWAGPYEQYF. The CDR3 DNA reads as TGCGCCGGGTGGGCAGGGCCCTACGAGCAGTACTTC. Combining the CDR3 with reference TRBV5-1 and TRBJ2-7 gives the whole variable domain KAGVTQTPRYLIKTRGQQVTLSCSPISGHRSVSWYQQTPGQGLQFLFEYFSETQRNKGNFPGRFSGRQFSNSRSEMNVSTLELGDSALYLCAGWAGPYEQYFGPGTRLTVT.

The chain joins TRBV4-1 to TRBJ2-7, with TRBD2 matching over 8 bases. The germline CDR1 and CDR2 sequences are MGHRA and YSYEKL. This CDR3 has 15 residues. The V gene end was trimmed by 0 bases and the J gene end by 2 bases; junction bases not matched to a gene: 3. The CDR3 reads CASSQDPRGAYEQYF. CDR3 nucleotides: TGCGCCAGCAGCCAAGACCCGCGGGGGGCCTACGAGCAGTACTTC.

J is TRBJ1-1 and V is TRBV7-9; 10 nucleotides align to TRBD1. With 5 bases clipped from V and 5 bases from J, the junction kept 8 bases outside the gene matches. This CDR3 contains 15 residues. Germline V gene sequence: CDR1 SEHNR, CDR2 FQNEAQ (reference sequence). The CDR3 bases are TGTGCCAGCAGCCGGGTGGACAGGGGGAAGACTGAAGCTTTCTTT. It specifies CASSRVDRGKTEAFF.

V is TRBV15 and J is TRBJ1-1; 8 nucleotides match TRBD1. The CDR3 has 15 amino acids. With V trimmed by 3 bases and J by 5 bases, 8 bases remained unmatched. CDR1 and CDR2 from the germline V gene are LNHNV and YYDKDF (reference sequence). In DNA, the CDR3 is TGTGCCACCAGCAGGCGGACAGGGCGTCGAACTGAAGCTTTCTTT. Translation: CATSRRTGRRTEAFF.

V usage is TRBV13 and J usage is TRBJ2-1; 7 nucleotides agree with TRBD1. V gave up 2 bases and J gave up 0 bases; unmatched junction bases: 4. This CDR3 is 16 amino acids long. Per the germline V gene, CDR1 is PRHDT and CDR2 is FYEKMQ (reference sequence). This CDR3 is CASSLQTGSSYNEQFF. The CDR3 DNA is TGTGCCAGCAGCTTACAGACAGGGAGCTCCTACAATGAGCAGTTCTTC.

This chain joins TRBV7-8 and TRBJ1-3; D is possibly TRBD1 (6 bases). V was trimmed by 4 bases and J by 3 bases, leaving 22 bases between them. The CDR3 loop spans 18 amino acids. Germline CDR1 reads SGHVS; CDR2 reads FQNEAQ. The CDR3 reads CASSSRGKGQGNGNTIYF. In nucleotides, the CDR3 is TGTGCCAGCAGCTCAAGGGGGAAAGGTCAGGGGAATGGAAACACCATATATTTT.

The chain has TRBV5-1 and TRBJ2-5, with a weak D call TRBD1 (6 bases). The CDR3 extends over 14 amino acids. Germline V gene data show CDR1 as SGHRS and CDR2 as YFSETQ. V dropped 2 bases and J dropped 5 bases, with 13 bases sitting between them. The CDR3 loop reads CASSFGTPKETQYF. The CDR3 DNA reads as TGCGCCAGCAGCTTCGGGACACCTAAGGAGACCCAGTACTTC.

V usage is TRBV19 and J usage is TRBJ2-1, with TRBD1 as a possible D gene (5 bases). The CDR3 sequence is 15 residues long. The V gene lost 10 bases and the J gene lost 1 base, with 17 bases spanning the gap. CDR1 LNHDA and CDR2 SQIVND come from the germline V gene (reference sequence). CDR3 sequence: CATSRQGGSYNEQFF. The CDR3 DNA reads as TGTGCCACTTCAAGGCAGGGTGGGTCCTACAATGAGCAGTTCTTC. The whole variable domain, remainder taken from reference TRBV19 and TRBJ2-1, is DGGITQSPKYLFRKEGQNVTLSCEQNLNHDAMYWYRQDPGQGLRLIYYSQIVNDFQKGDIAEGYSVSREKKESFPLTVTSAQKNPTAFYLCATSRQGGSYNEQFFGPGTRLTVL.

The rearrangement joins TRBV2 to TRBJ1-1; perhaps TRBD1 as D (6 bases). CDR1 is SNHLY and CDR2 is FYNNEI in the germline V gene. V shed 3 bases and J shed 4 bases, with 9 bases lying between them. CDR3 length: 13 residues. The CDR3 is CASSERGSTEAFF. DNA for the CDR3: TGTGCCAGCAGTGAGAGGGGGTCCACTGAAGCTTTCTTT.

This clone was detected only once. J is TRBJ2-7 and V is TRBV28; no clear D. V gave up 0 bases and J gave up 6 bases, with 6 bases separating them. CDR1 is MDHEN, CDR2 SYDVKM, per germline. This CDR3 has 12 residues. The CDR3 is CASSLWGSEQYF. DNA of the CDR3: TGTGCCAGCAGTTTATGGGGCTCCGAGCAGTACTTC.

The chain combines TRBV7-8 with TRBJ1-6, with D perhaps matching TRBD1 (5 bases). The ends were cut back, 5 bases at V and 7 bases at J, with 12 bases in the middle. Germline V lookup: CDR1 SGHVS, CDR2 FQNEAQ. The CDR3 totals 14 residues. CDR3 bases: TGTGCCAGCAGCCCCCAGGGAAGAAATTCACCCCTCCACTTT. Translated: CASSPQGRNSPLHF.

V gene TRBV6-5 combines with J gene TRBJ1-6; D not resolved. Per germline, CDR1 MNHEY and CDR2 SVGAGI. This CDR3 has 15 amino acids. V lost 5 bases to trimming and J lost 6 bases, with 14 bases between them. The CDR3 loop is CASSTGWGGNSPLHF. The DNA of the CDR3 is TGTGCCAGCAGTACCGGGTGGGGAGGTAATTCACCCCTCCACTTT.

This clone was detected only once. The rearrangement links TRBV3-1 (or the pseudogene TRBV3-2) to TRBJ2-7; possible D gene TRBD2, 5 bases. This CDR3 is 17 amino acids long. Deletions cut 4 bases from V and 5 bases from J, with 24 bases between. Germline CDR1 and CDR2: LGHDT and YNNKEL (reference sequence). CDR3 loop: CASSRVVSRIIGDEQYF. DNA of the CDR3: TGTGCCAGCAGCCGCGTGGTAAGCAGAATAATCGGGGACGAGCAGTACTTC.

This clone has just one count. Other DNA sequences of this sample code for an identical CDR3. J is TRBJ1-6 and V is TRBV2; 8 positions agree with TRBD1. Germline lookup yields CDR1 SNHLY and CDR2 FYNNEI. V shed 3 bases and J 7 bases; nucleotides not matched to a gene: 2. The CDR3 loop spans 14 amino acids. The CDR3 region is CASSDRGLNSPLHF. The CDR3 coding sequence is TGTGCCAGCAGTGACAGGGGGCTCAATTCACCCCTCCACTTT.